The 27 T cell receptor beta chains in this list originate from one sample, sequenced in a study of early T cells in non-severe SARS-CoV-2 infection. TCRdb re-called the 5' RACE reads with MiXCR, one entry per CDR3 protein. The sample shows more than 90,000 distinct CDR3 sequences, around 13% of them seen only once. Sequenced input: whole blood. Receptors were obtained from an adult who was a healthcare worker with PCR-confirmed SARS-CoV-2 infection or an uninfected control (not recorded which).

The V and J genes are TRBV11-2 and TRBJ2-3, with TRBD2 identical over 11 bases. This CDR3 comprises 18 residues. The junction had 10 bases not matched to a gene; V was cut back by 3 bases and J by 2 bases. Germline assignment: CDR1 SGHAT and CDR2 FQNNGV. The CDR3 sequence is CASSFPSTSGAYTDTQYF. The CDR3 DNA sequence: TGTGCCAGCAGCTTTCCGTCGACTAGCGGGGCTTACACAGATACGCAGTATTTT. Filled out from reference TRBV11-2 and TRBJ2-3, the complete variable domain reads EAGVAQSPRYKIIEKRQSVAFWCNPISGHATLYWYQQILGQGPKLLIQFQNNGVVDDSQLPKDRFSAERLKGVDSTLKIQPAKLEDSAVYLCASSFPSTSGAYTDTQYFGPGTRLTVL.

This clonotype was observed a few times. This rearrangement joins TRBV7-2 to TRBJ1-1; D is perhaps TRBD1 (6 bases). CDR3 length: 12 residues. V lost 7 bases and J lost 5, with 11 bases in between. Germline V gene lookup returns CDR1 SGHTA and CDR2 FQGNSA. DNA of the CDR3: TGTGCCAGCAACCCGAGGGGGACTGAAGCTTTCTTT. It is translated as CASNPRGTEAFF.

V usage is TRBV2 and J usage is TRBJ2-2; D call uncertain. Germline CDR1 is SNHLY and CDR2 is FYNNEI. V lost 0 bases to trimming and J lost 4 bases, with 3 bases between them. The CDR3 covers 13 residues. Written as DNA, the CDR3 is TGTGCCAGCAGTGAAGCAGCCACCGGGGAGCTGTTTTTT. It encodes CASSEAATGELFF.

This clonotype came up a few times. The V call is TRBV2, the J call TRBJ1-2; 10 bases agree with TRBD1. The CDR3 has 16 amino acids. From germline, CDR1 is SNHLY and CDR2 FYNNEI. After removal of 7 bases from V and 3 bases from J, the junction contained 11 bases not matched to a gene. CDR3 nucleotides: TGTGCCAGCACCTCGTCCGGGGGACAGGGGTACTATGGCTACACCTTC. Translation gives CASTSSGGQGYYGYTF.

The chain recombines TRBV15 with TRBJ2-1; D remains unclear. Trimming took 0 bases from V and 8 from J, leaving 8 bases between them. This CDR3 comprises 13 residues. Germline lookup yields CDR1 LNHNV and CDR2 YYDKDF (reference sequence). The DNA of the CDR3 is TGTGCCACCAGCAGAGATCGCCGGGATGAGCAGTTCTTC. Residues: CATSRDRRDEQFF.

The chain carries TRBV20-1 and TRBJ2-1; 13 positions agree with TRBD2. J gave up 0 bases and V 1 base, and 6 bases lay outside the gene matches. CDR3 size: 18 residues. Looked up from germline, CDR1 is DFQATT and CDR2 is SNEGSKA (reference sequence). DNA for the CDR3: TGCAGTGCTAGAGGGACTAGCGGGGGTGAAAGCTCCTACAATGAGCAGTTCTTC. This codes for CSARGTSGGESSYNEQFF.

This clonotype was observed at least ten times. The chain recombines TRBV20-1 with TRBJ2-3; weak D call: TRBD2 (6 bases). Trimming stripped 5 bases from V and 4 bases from J, with 13 bases between. The CDR3 loop spans 13 amino acids. Germline CDR1 DFQATT, CDR2 SNEGSKA (reference sequence). This chain's CDR3 is CSAGGAEPDTQYF. CDR3 DNA sequence: TGCAGTGCTGGAGGGGCAGAACCAGATACGCAGTATTTT.

The DNA of the CDR3 is TGTGCCAGCAGCCCATTGGATGGAAACACCATATATTTT. This translates into CASSPLDGNTIYF. This chain links TRBV5-6 with TRBJ1-3; D gene ambiguous. Trimming removed 4 bases from V and 3 bases from J, with 8 bases in between. This CDR3 region has 13 residues. The germline CDR1 and CDR2 sequences are SGHDT and YYEEEE.

This clonotype was counted ten times or more. The CDR3 protein is CASSLSLRGAYNEQFF. Here the CDR3 DNA reads TGTGCCAGCAGCTTGTCGCTCCGGGGGGCCTACAATGAGCAGTTCTTC. V usage is TRBV5-6 and J usage is TRBJ2-1, with 7 bases lining up with TRBD2. The V and J ends lost 1 base and 2 bases, in that order; junction bases with no gene match: 6. The germline gives CDR1 SGHDT, CDR2 YYEEEE. The CDR3 runs to 16 residues.

This sequence joins TRBV18 and TRBJ2-5; D perhaps matches TRBD1 (5 bases). Per the germline V gene, CDR1 is KGHSH and CDR2 is LQKENI. CDR3 length equals 14 residues. V lost 3 bases and J 4 bases, leaving 12 bases between the germline ends. This chain's CDR3 is CASSPPTARETQYF. The CDR3 DNA reads as TGTGCCAGCTCACCCCCGACAGCTCGAGAGACCCAGTACTTC.

The chain combines TRBV20-1 with TRBJ1-4; tentative D call: TRBD1 (6 bases). Germline lookup yields CDR1 DFQATT and CDR2 SNEGSKA (reference sequence). V gave up 6 bases and J gave up 6 bases, with 14 bases separating them. CDR3 length equals 13 residues. The CDR3 is CSAITGRDEKLFF. CDR3 nucleotides: TGCAGTGCGATCACAGGGAGGGATGAAAAACTGTTTTTT.

There are many counts of this clonotype. J is TRBJ2-5 and V is TRBV7-2; D is undetermined. V lost 5 bases, J lost 1 base, and 2 bases lay in between. The CDR3 is made up of 11 amino acids. CDR1 SGHTA and CDR2 FQGNSA come from the germline V gene. The CDR3 sequence is CASSLQETQYF. In nucleotides, the CDR3 is TGTGCCAGCAGCCTCCAAGAGACCCAGTACTTC. Full variable domain (outside the CDR3, taken from reference TRBV7-2 and TRBJ2-5): GAGVSQSPSNKVTEKGKDVELRCDPISGHTALYWYRQSLGQGLEFLIYFQGNSAPDKSGLPSDRFSAERTGGSVSTLTIQRTQQEDSAVYLCASSLQETQYFGPGTRLLVL.

This clonotype has at least ten counts. The V and J genes are TRBV5-5 and TRBJ2-7; D gene unclear. The V gene lost 2 bases and the J gene lost 1 base, with 7 bases spanning the gap. Germline V gives CDR1 SGHKS, CDR2 YYEKEE (reference sequence). This CDR3 contains 13 residues. CDR3 in DNA: TGTGCCAGCAGCTTAAGGTCTTCCTACGAGCAGTACTTC. It codes for CASSLRSSYEQYF.

In this sample, this clonotype turned up a few times. The CDR3 loop is CASTKKQTTNTGELFF. The CDR3 nucleotides read TGTGCCAGCACGAAAAAGCAAACCACGAACACCGGGGAGCTGTTTTTT. The gene calls are TRBV7-9 and TRBJ2-2; the D is unclear. CDR1 and CDR2 from the germline V gene are SEHNR and FQNEAQ (reference sequence). The ends were cut back, 7 bases at V and 0 bases at J, with 15 bases in the middle. The CDR3 sequence is 16 residues long.

V and J are TRBV7-9 and TRBJ2-7; TRBD1 aligns across 8 bases. Germline V gene lookup returns CDR1 SEHNR and CDR2 FQNEAQ (reference sequence). This CDR3 spans 13 amino acids. The V gene end was trimmed by 0 bases and the J gene end by 6 bases; junction bases not matched to a gene: 1. Written as DNA, the CDR3 is TGTGCCAGCAGCTTAGCGACAGGGGTCGAGCAGTACTTC. This translates into CASSLATGVEQYF.

In this sample, this clonotype turned up many times. This chain links TRBV5-1 with TRBJ2-1; 11 bases map to TRBD2. The trim removed 2 bases at V and 12 bases at J, leaving 1 base unmatched. Germline CDR1 and CDR2: SGHRS and YFSETQ. The CDR3 runs 12 residues. The CDR3 region has the DNA TGCGCCAGCAGCTTCACTAGCGGGGGGCAGTTCTTC. This encodes CASSFTSGGQFF.

This clonotype was observed many times. The chain couples TRBV27 to TRBJ2-5; D call uncertain. The CDR3 length is 14 residues. Per the germline V gene, CDR1 is MNHEY and CDR2 is SMNVEV (reference sequence). The V end lost 3 bases, the J end lost 4 bases, and 12 bases lay between the germline ends. CDR3 coding DNA: TGTGCCAGCAGTTTTGCAGGCCGCCCAGAGACCCAGTACTTC. Translation gives CASSFAGRPETQYF.

This clonotype appeared many times. The rearrangement links TRBV5-1 to TRBJ2-3; TRBD2 agrees at 8 bases. CDR3 length: 15 amino acids. Germline-derived CDR1 and CDR2 are SGHRS and YFSETQ. Trimming took 2 bases from V and 4 from J; bases not matched to a gene: 6. The CDR3 DNA sequence: TGCGCCAGCAGCTTCGGGACTAGTAGGTCAGATACGCAGTATTTT. This encodes CASSFGTSRSDTQYF.

This clonotype showed up many times. This chain connects TRBV7-8 to TRBJ2-7; 7 bases line up with TRBD1. CDR1 and CDR2 from the germline V gene are SGHVS and FQNEAQ. CDR3 length: 16 amino acids. J gave up 1 base and V 5 bases, and 11 bases lay outside the gene matches. The chain's CDR3 is CASSVYGEQGSYEQYF. For the CDR3, the DNA is TGTGCCAGCAGCGTGTATGGGGAACAGGGGTCCTACGAGCAGTACTTC.

This clonotype occurred many times. This chain joins TRBV6-6 and TRBJ2-5; 7 bases match TRBD1. CDR1 and CDR2 from the germline V gene are MNHNY and SVGAGI (reference sequence). V shed 6 bases and J 3 bases; nucleotides not matched to a gene: 13. This CDR3 spans 16 amino acids. The CDR3 nucleotides are TGTGCCAGCAGCTACAACCTTGGACAGGCAGAAGAGACCCAGTACTTC. Protein sequence: CASSYNLGQAEETQYF.

This clonotype was seen only a few times. The J gene is TRBJ1-2, the V gene TRBV7-6; maybe TRBD1 (5 bases). Trimming took 2 bases from V and 5 from J, leaving 9 bases between them. The germline CDR1 and CDR2 sequences are SGHVS and FNYEAQ. The CDR3 covers 13 residues. CDR3 in amino acids: CASSLSGAYGYTF. CDR3 DNA: TGTGCCAGCAGCTTAAGCGGGGCTTATGGCTACACCTTC. The whole variable domain, remainder taken from reference TRBV7-6 and TRBJ1-2, is GAGVSQSPRYKVTKRGQDVALRCDPISGHVSLYWYRQALGQGPEFLTYFNYEAQQDKSGLPNDRFSAERPEGSISTLTIQRTEQRDSAMYRCASSLSGAYGYTFGSGTRLTVV.

This clonotype was counted ten times or more. J is TRBJ2-5 and V is TRBV20-1, with TRBD2 identical over 15 bases. V lost 6 bases, J lost 4 bases, and 9 bases stayed unmatched. Germline lookup yields CDR1 DFQATT and CDR2 SNEGSKA (reference sequence). The CDR3 is made up of 16 amino acids. The CDR3 protein is CSAAGLAGGPGETQYF. The CDR3 nucleotides are TGCAGTGCCGCCGGACTAGCGGGGGGGCCGGGAGAGACCCAGTACTTC.

This clonotype was counted between two and nine times. CDR3 DNA: TGCGCCAGCAGCCCCCCAAGCGGGGGGGGCACAGATACGCAGTATTTT. Translated, it gives CASSPPSGGGTDTQYF. V and J are TRBV5-1 and TRBJ2-3, with 10 bases that match TRBD2. From germline, CDR1 is SGHRS and CDR2 YFSETQ. The trim removed 4 bases at V and 1 base at J, leaving 6 bases unmatched. CDR3 length: 16 amino acids.

This clonotype was seen only a few times. The rearrangement joins TRBV12-3 or TRBV12-4 to TRBJ1-2; D remains ambiguous. Trimming stripped 1 base from V and 4 bases from J, with 7 bases between. The CDR3 covers 13 residues. CDR3 amino acids: CASSLGLTYGYTF. In DNA, the CDR3 is TGTGCCAGCAGTTTAGGGTTGACCTATGGCTACACCTTC.

The V and J genes are TRBV5-8 and TRBJ2-5; 8 positions match TRBD2. This CDR3 region has 16 residues. Trimming at V came to 4 bases and at J to 4 bases, leaving 12 bases not matched to a gene. The germline gives CDR1 SGHTS, CDR2 YDEGEE. This CDR3 reads CASSKTSEGPLETQYF. Written as DNA, the CDR3 is TGTGCCAGCAGCAAGACTAGCGAGGGCCCGTTAGAGACCCAGTACTTC.

The V and J genes are TRBV12-3 or TRBV12-4 and TRBJ1-4; D is unclear. Deletions cut 3 bases from V and 7 bases from J, with 9 bases between. This CDR3 has 13 amino acids. The CDR3 DNA reads as TGTGCCAGCAGTTTCTGGCAGGCTGAAAAACTGTTTTTT. Residues: CASSFWQAEKLFF.

The chain joins TRBV9 to TRBJ2-7; D gene uncertain. The germline V and J ends were trimmed by 4 bases and 3 bases, with 8 bases remaining between them. This CDR3 is built from 12 residues. The germline gives CDR1 SGDLS, CDR2 YYNGEE. The CDR3 region is CASSPNFYEQYF. Here the CDR3 DNA reads TGTGCCAGCAGCCCCAACTTCTACGAGCAGTACTTC.